The T cell receptor (beta chain) described here comes from a study of regulatory T cells in long-lasting Graves disease. As for the study in general: Graves' patients, diagnosed recently, had received antithyroid drugs under 3 months.

V was shortened by 2 bases and J by 3 bases, with 10 bases between the two germline ends. CDR1 and CDR2 (germline): SGHTA, FQGNSA. CDR3 length: 14 residues. Combining iRepertoire HTBI primers with Arm-PCR of CDR3 regions, the authors built TCR beta libraries. TCRdb re-derived calls from the multiplex PCR reads in MiXCR, one entry per CDR3 protein. Among about 430,000 distinct CDR3 sequences, over 12% were seen once, and the ten largest hold approximately 8%. This clonotype has a count of ten or more. The antigen remains undetermined. General observations from the study: Persistent cases of Graves' showed reduced TCR diversity relative to newly diagnosed patients.

Time point here: newly diagnosed GD, antithyroid drugs for less than 3 months. PBMC RNA was the source of the TCR library. Another study also made use of these data, one on T cells in Graves' hyperthyroidism and ophthalmopathy. This second study says: Patients counted as stable if ophthalmopathy did not develop within 18 months. Stable hyperthyroidism was told apart from ophthalmopathy by a model built on 13 V-J features.

This specimen consisted of peripheral blood mononuclear cells (PBMCs), obtained at new diagnosis, from a patient treated with antithyroid drugs. This chain links TRBV7-2 with TRBJ1-2; no firm D call. The source of this sequence is a woman aged 40-49 years with Graves disease. The CDR3 here is CASSLTRVDYGYTF. The CDR3 DNA reads TGTGCCAGCAGCTTAACGAGGGTCGACTATGGCTACACCTTC.